This entry is about one T cell receptor (beta chain). Version v3.0 of the immunoSEQ assay ran at survey level. Sequencing aimed at roughly 40,000-50,000 T-cell genomes per sample. Sequencing used immunoSEQ multiplex PCR; TCRdb keeps in-frame clones, though not all of them. This sample has some 29,000 clones, with about 94% found just once. V dropped 1 base and J dropped 0 bases, with 10 bases sitting between them. CDR1 is LNHDA, CDR2 SQIVND, per germline (reference sequence). This CDR3 is 16 amino acids long. This sample stems from a study of long-term antiretroviral therapy in people with HIV. The V gene is TRBV19, the J gene TRBJ1-5; D remains ambiguous. The input for sequencing was unsorted PBMCs, taken 6.2 years after starting antiretroviral therapy. The sequence derives from a man aged 40-50 years with HIV. CDR3 DNA: TGTGCCAGTAGTATAGGAGTCCTCAATAGCAATCAGCCCCAGCATTTT. Translation: CASSIGVLNSNQPQHF.